Given below is one TCR beta chain in context. Its target is unknown. This entry comes from a study of cytomegalovirus exposure and HLA in healthy donors. Study results and caveats: Later examination showed HLA-associated TCR beta chains had greater clonal expansion than equally common others.

The PCR employed 60 Vbeta primers together with 13 Jbeta primers. Sequenced by immunoSEQ multiplex PCR; TCRdb stores in-frame clones only, minus some. The table shows about 160,000 clones, with about 88% occurring only once. CDR1 SEHNR and CDR2 FQNEAQ come from the germline V gene (reference sequence). This CDR3 is built from 14 residues. Trimming pared 1 base from V and 3 bases from J, leaving 10 bases between. The sequenced sample consisted of PBMCs. This TCR was recovered from a woman aged 18-29 years in good health and CMV-seronegative. The chain links TRBV7-9 to TRBJ2-7; a possible D gene is TRBD1 (5 bases). The CDR3 region has the DNA TGTGCCAGCAGCTTAGAAGGGGATCGCTACGAGCAGTACTTC. It encodes CASSLEGDRYEQYF.